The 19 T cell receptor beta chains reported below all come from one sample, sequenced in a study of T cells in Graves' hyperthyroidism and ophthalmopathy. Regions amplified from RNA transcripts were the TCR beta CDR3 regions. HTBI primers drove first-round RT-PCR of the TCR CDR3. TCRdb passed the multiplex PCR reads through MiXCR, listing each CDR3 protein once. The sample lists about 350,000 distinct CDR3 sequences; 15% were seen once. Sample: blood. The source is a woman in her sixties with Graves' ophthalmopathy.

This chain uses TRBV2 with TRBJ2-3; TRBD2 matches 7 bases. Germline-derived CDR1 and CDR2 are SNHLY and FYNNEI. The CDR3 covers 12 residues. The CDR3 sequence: CEGQGGADTQYF. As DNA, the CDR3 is TGTGAGGGGCAGGGAGGGGCAGATACGCAGTATTTT.

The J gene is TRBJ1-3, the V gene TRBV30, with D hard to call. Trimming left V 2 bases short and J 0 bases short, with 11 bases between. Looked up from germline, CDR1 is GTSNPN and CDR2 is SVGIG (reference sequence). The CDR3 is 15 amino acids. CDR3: CAWSSTRSSGNTIYF. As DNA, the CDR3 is TGTGCCTGGAGTTCAACCAGGAGCTCTGGAAACACCATATATTTT.

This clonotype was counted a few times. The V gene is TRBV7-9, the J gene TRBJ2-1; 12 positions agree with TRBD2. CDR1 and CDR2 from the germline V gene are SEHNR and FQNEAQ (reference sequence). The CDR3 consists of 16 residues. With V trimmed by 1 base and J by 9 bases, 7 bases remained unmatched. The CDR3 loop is CASSLGASGRAGEQFF. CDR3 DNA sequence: TGTGCCAGCAGCTTAGGGGCTAGCGGGAGGGCCGGTGAGCAGTTCTTC. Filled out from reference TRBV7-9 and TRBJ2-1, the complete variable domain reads DTGVSQNPRHKITKRGQNVTFRCDPISEHNRLYWYRQTLGQGPEFLTYFQNEAQLEKSRLLSDRFSAERPKGSFSTLEIQRTEQGDSAMYLCASSLGASGRAGEQFFGPGTRLTVL.

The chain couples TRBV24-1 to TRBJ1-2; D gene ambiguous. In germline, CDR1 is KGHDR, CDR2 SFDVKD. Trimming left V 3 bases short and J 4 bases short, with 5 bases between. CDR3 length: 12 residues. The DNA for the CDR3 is TGTGCCACCAGTGATGGTGGCTATGGCTACACCTTC. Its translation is CATSDGGYGYTF.

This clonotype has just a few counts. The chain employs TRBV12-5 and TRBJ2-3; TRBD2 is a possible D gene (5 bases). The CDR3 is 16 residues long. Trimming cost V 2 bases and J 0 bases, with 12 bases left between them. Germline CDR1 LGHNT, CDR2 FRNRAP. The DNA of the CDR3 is TGTGCTAGTGGTTTGAGGGCGGGCACTAGCACAGATACGCAGTATTTT. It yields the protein CASGLRAGTSTDTQYF.

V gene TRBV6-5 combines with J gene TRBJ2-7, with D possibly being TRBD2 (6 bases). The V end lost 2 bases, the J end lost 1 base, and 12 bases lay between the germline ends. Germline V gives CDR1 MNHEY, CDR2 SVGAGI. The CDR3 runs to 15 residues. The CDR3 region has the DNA TGTGCCAGCAGTTACCCTAACGGGGGATCCTACGAGCAGTACTTC. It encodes CASSYPNGGSYEQYF.

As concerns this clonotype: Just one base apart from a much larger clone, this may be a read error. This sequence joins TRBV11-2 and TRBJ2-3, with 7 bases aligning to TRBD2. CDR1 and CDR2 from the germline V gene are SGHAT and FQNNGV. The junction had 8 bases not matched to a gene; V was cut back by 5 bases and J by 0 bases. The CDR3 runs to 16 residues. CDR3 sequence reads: CASSHGGRPSTDTQYF. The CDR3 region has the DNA TGTGCCAGCAGCCATGGCGGGAGACCTAGCACAGATACGCAGTATTTT.

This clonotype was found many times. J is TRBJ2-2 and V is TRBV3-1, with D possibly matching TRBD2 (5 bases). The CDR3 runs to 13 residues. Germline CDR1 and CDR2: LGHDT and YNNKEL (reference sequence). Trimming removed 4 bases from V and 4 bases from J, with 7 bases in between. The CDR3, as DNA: TGTGCCAGCAGCCGGACTTCCACCGGGGAGCTGTTTTTT. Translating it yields CASSRTSTGELFF.

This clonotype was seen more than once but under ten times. This chain's CDR3 is CASSPNREENEQFF. In DNA form, the CDR3 reads TGTGCCAGCAGCCCCAACCGGGAGGAGAATGAGCAGTTCTTC. The chain is built from TRBV7-9 and TRBJ2-1; TRBD2 matches at 7 bases. From germline, CDR1 is SEHNR and CDR2 FQNEAQ (reference sequence). Germline trimming cut 5 bases from V and 7 bases from J; bases unmatched to any gene: 8. CDR3 length equals 14 residues.

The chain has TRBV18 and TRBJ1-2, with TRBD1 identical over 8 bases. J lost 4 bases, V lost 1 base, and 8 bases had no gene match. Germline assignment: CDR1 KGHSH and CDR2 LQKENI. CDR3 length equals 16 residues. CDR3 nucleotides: TGTGCCAGCTCACCACAAACAGGGGGTCGGGGCTATGGCTACACCTTC. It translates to CASSPQTGGRGYGYTF.

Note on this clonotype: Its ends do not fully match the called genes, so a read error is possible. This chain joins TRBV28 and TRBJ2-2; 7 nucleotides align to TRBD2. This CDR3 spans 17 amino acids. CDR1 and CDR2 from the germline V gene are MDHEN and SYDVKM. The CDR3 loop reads CASSARASGGYTVELFF. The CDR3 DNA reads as TGTGCCAGCAGTGCCAGGGCTAGCGGAGGATACACCGTGGAGCTGTTTTTT.

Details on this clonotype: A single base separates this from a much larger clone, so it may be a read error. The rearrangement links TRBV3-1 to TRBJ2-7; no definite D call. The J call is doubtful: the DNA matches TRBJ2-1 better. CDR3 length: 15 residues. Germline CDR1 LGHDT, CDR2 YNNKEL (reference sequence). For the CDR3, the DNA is TGTGCCAGCAGCCGAAGCGCAGAGAGAGCCTACGAGCAGTTCTTC. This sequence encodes CASSRSAERAYEQFF.

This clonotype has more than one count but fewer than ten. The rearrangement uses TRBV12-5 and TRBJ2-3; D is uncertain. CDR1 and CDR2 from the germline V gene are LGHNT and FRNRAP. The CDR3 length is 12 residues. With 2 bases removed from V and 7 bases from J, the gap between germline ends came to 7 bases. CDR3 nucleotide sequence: TGTGCTAGTGGTTTGTCTGTCTATACGCAGTATTTT. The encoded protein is CASGLSVYTQYF.

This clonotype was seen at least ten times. CDR3 sequence (DNA): TGTGCCAGCAGTTTTGTAGGGGCCAACCGGGAGACCCAGTACTTC. Translation gives CASSFVGANRETQYF. The chain recombines TRBV28 with TRBJ2-5, with TRBD1 as a possible D gene (5 bases). The CDR3 totals 15 residues. Trimming shortened V by 3 bases and J by 5 bases, and 16 bases separated the two germline ends. The germline V gene has CDR1 MDHEN and CDR2 SYDVKM.

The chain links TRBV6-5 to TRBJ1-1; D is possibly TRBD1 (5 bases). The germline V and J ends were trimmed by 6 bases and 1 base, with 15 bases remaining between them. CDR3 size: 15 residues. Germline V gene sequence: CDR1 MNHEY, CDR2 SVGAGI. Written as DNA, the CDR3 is TGTGCCAGCAGATTACCGGCAGGGACGAACACTGAAGCTTTCTTT. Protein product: CASRLPAGTNTEAFF.

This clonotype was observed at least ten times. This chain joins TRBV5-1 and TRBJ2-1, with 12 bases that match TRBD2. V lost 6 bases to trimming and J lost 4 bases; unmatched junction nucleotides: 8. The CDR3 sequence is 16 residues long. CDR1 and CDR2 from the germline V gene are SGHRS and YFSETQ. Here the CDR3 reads CASTMEGTSGYNEQFF. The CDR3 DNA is TGCGCCAGCACGATGGAAGGGACTAGCGGGTACAATGAGCAGTTCTTC.

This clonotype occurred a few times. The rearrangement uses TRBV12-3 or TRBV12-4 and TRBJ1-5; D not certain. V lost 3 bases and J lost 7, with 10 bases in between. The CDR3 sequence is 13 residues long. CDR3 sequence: CASSFRGEQPQHF. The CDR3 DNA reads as TGTGCCAGCAGTTTTCGAGGTGAGCAGCCCCAGCATTTT.

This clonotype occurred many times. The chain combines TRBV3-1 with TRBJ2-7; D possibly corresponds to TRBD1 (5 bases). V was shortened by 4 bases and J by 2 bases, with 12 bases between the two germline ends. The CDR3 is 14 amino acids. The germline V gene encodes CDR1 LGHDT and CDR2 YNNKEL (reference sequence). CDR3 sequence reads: CASSLNLGAYEQYF. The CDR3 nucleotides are TGTGCCAGCAGCCTTAACCTAGGGGCCTACGAGCAGTACTTC.

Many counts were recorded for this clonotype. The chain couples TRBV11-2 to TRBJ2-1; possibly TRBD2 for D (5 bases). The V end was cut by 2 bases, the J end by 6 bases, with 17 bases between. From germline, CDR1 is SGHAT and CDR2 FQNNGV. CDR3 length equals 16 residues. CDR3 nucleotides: TGTGCCAGCAGCTTAATGTCGGCAGAGAGGGCCAATGAGCAGTTCTTC. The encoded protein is CASSLMSAERANEQFF.